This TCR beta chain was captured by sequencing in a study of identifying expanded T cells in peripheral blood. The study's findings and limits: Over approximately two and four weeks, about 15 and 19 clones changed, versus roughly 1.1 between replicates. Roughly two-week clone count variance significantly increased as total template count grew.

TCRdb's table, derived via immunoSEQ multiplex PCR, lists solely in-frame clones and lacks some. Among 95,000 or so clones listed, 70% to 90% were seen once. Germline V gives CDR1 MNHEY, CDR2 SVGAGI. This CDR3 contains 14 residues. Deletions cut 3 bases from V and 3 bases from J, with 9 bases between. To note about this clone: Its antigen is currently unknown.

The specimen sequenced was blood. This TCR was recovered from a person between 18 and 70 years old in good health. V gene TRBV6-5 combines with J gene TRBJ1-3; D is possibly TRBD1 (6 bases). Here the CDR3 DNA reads TGTGCCAGCAGTTATTTCAGGGGTGGAAACACCATATATTTT. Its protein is CASSYFRGGNTIYF.